The 17 T cell receptor beta chains presented below share a single source sample, sequenced in a study of spatial heterogeneity in lung cancer. General study findings and limits: Tumor mutation counts were tracked by expanded intratumoral alpha and beta TCR counts.

As to time point: sample taken at primary tumor resection. These receptors are not linked to any known antigen. Via MiXCR, TCRdb re-called the 5' RACE reads, giving one row per CDR3 protein. Of about 11,000 distinct CDR3 sequences in the sample, more than 4.5% are singletons; the top ten hold 12%. Specimen: lung tumor tissue, collected at surgery. These receptors were collected from a male donor with early-stage non-small cell lung cancer.

This clonotype was recorded many times. This beta chain is off target for a library built for alpha chains, so its abundance means little. This sequence joins TRBV20-1 and TRBJ2-3; unclear D gene. The CDR3 has 14 amino acids. CDR1 is DFQATT and CDR2 is SNEGSKA in the germline V gene (reference sequence). Trimming took off 1 base at V and 0 bases at J, with 8 bases between the two ends. The CDR3 protein is CSARGLPSTDTQYF. The CDR3 nucleotides are TGCAGTGCTAGAGGGCTTCCTAGCACAGATACGCAGTATTTT.

In its sample, this clonotype was seen many times. A library made for alpha chains picked up this beta chain off target, so its size means little. The rearrangement joins TRBV12-3 or TRBV12-4 to TRBJ1-1; possible D gene TRBD1, 6 bases. The V gene lost 5 bases and the J gene lost 3 bases, with 10 bases spanning the gap. The CDR3 has 13 amino acids. CDR3 loop: CASSLQGDTEAFF. The CDR3 DNA is TGTGCCAGCAGTCTACAGGGAGACACTGAAGCTTTCTTT.

Notes on this clonotype: Little can be read into the size of this beta chain, an off-target read in a library designed for alpha chains. The CDR3 here is CASSFGPFGGTTYNEQFF. The CDR3 bases are TGTGCCAGCAGCTTTGGACCTTTTGGGGGGACCACTTACAATGAGCAGTTCTTC. The chain is built from TRBV5-6 and TRBJ2-1; a possible D gene is TRBD2 (6 bases). Germline CDR1 is SGHDT and CDR2 is YYEEEE. Trimming stripped 2 bases from V and 4 bases from J, with 22 bases between. The length of the CDR3 is 18 residues.

In this sample, this clonotype turned up many times. Found in a library prepared for alpha chains, this beta chain is an off-target read, and its abundance has little meaning. The chain carries TRBV5-1 and TRBJ2-7; D gene uncertain. V shed 0 bases and J shed 7 bases, with 14 bases lying between them. Per germline, CDR1 SGHRS and CDR2 YFSETQ. This CDR3 has 14 residues. The CDR3 loop is CASSLEYPESEQYF. Here the CDR3 DNA reads TGCGCCAGCAGCTTGGAGTACCCCGAGTCGGAGCAGTACTTC.

This clonotype was counted at least ten times. The junction shows a germline mismatch at one end, possibly a read error. This beta chain is a stray sequence in a library constructed for alpha chains; its clone size is not meaningful. CDR3 DNA sequence: TGTGCCAGCAACTTGGGAACAGATACGCAGTATTTT. This sequence encodes CASNLGTDTQYF. V is TRBV5-4 and J is TRBJ2-3; D is undetermined. CDR1 and CDR2 (germline): SGHNT, YYREEE (reference sequence). The CDR3 runs to 12 residues.

This clonotype has ten or more counts. This beta chain is off target for a library built for alpha chains, so its abundance means little. The rearrangement uses TRBV27 and TRBJ2-6, with unresolved D. Trimming removed 4 bases at V and 1 base at J, with 8 bases between. This CDR3 contains 15 residues. Germline loops: CDR1 MNHEY, CDR2 SMNVEV (reference sequence). The CDR3: CASSSSISGANVLTF. The CDR3 region has the DNA TGTGCCAGCAGTTCCTCGATATCTGGGGCCAACGTCCTGACTTTC. The full variable domain, completed using reference TRBV27 and TRBJ2-6, is EAQVTQNPRYLITVTGKKLTVTCSQNMNHEYMSWYRQDPGLGLRQIYYSMNVEVTDKGDVPEGYKVSRKEKRNFPLILESPSPNQTSLYFCASSSSISGANVLTFGAGSRLTVL.

This clonotype was counted only a few times. For a library built for alpha chains, this beta chain is a stray read; little rests on its size. The V call is TRBV11-2, the J call TRBJ2-6, with D unresolved. This CDR3 spans 18 amino acids. Germline CDR1 and CDR2: SGHAT and FQNNGV. V was pared by 2 bases and J by 0 bases, with 14 bases between. CDR3 amino acids: CASSLKPTFNSGANVLTF. The CDR3 DNA sequence: TGTGCCAGCAGCTTAAAGCCAACTTTTAACTCTGGGGCCAACGTCCTGACTTTC. Filled out from reference TRBV11-2 and TRBJ2-6, the complete variable domain reads EAGVAQSPRYKIIEKRQSVAFWCNPISGHATLYWYQQILGQGPKLLIQFQNNGVVDDSQLPKDRFSAERLKGVDSTLKIQPAKLEDSAVYLCASSLKPTFNSGANVLTFGAGSRLTVL.

This clonotype is labeled medium-sized (0.01 to 0.1%). This beta chain appears as a stray read in a library generated for alpha chains; its size is not informative. The chain combines TRBV6-6 with TRBJ1-1; D is ambiguous. CDR1 and CDR2 from the germline V gene are MNHNY and SVGAGI (reference sequence). The V end lost 6 bases, the J end lost 1 base, and 15 bases lay between the germline ends. CDR3 length equals 15 residues. The chain's CDR3 is CASSPGDTRNTEAFF. The CDR3 nucleotides are TGTGCCAGCAGCCCCGGTGACACTCGGAACACTGAAGCTTTCTTT.

This clonotype was seen many times. Because this beta chain is a stray read in a library intended to capture alpha chains, its abundance should not be given much weight. V is TRBV2 and J is TRBJ2-7; D is possibly TRBD1 (6 bases). V lost 6 bases to trimming and J lost 3 bases, with 15 bases between them. In germline, CDR1 is SNHLY, CDR2 FYNNEI. The CDR3 has 14 residues. CDR3 nucleotide sequence: TGTGCCAGCAGAACAGGGACCGGAGGCTACGAGCAGTACTTC. This encodes CASRTGTGGYEQYF.

By share, this clonotype ranks as medium-sized. Found in a library prepared for alpha chains, this beta chain is an off-target read, and its abundance has little meaning. This chain uses TRBV20-1 with TRBJ2-5; TRBD2 matches 11 bases. V lost 3 bases, J lost 4 bases, and 10 bases stayed unmatched. In germline, CDR1 is DFQATT, CDR2 SNEGSKA (reference sequence). The CDR3 totals 16 residues. CDR3 sequence reads: CSASTVGSGRAETQYF. The CDR3 nucleotides are TGCAGTGCTAGTACAGTCGGTAGCGGGAGGGCAGAGACCCAGTACTTC.

This clonotype was observed a few times. This beta chain is a stray read from a library made for alpha chains; its abundance is not meaningful. The chain carries TRBV11-3 and TRBJ2-1; D uncertain. Trimming took 1 base from V and 4 from J, leaving 5 bases between them. The V gene's germline CDR1 is SGHNT and CDR2 YENEEA. The CDR3 loop spans 13 amino acids. The CDR3 is CASSLGEYNEQFF. The CDR3 coding sequence is TGTGCCAGCAGCTTAGGAGAGTACAATGAGCAGTTCTTC.

This clonotype has a count of ten or more. As an off-target read in a library built for alpha chains, this beta chain has a frequency of little significance. The CDR3 DNA is TGTGCCAGCAGTAACGACAGGAGGGGAGAGACCCAGTACTTC. Its protein product is CASSNDRRGETQYF. This sequence joins TRBV28 and TRBJ2-5; D could derive from TRBD1 or TRBD2 (6 bases each). V lost 5 bases, J lost 4 bases, and 14 bases lay in between. The CDR3 has 14 residues. Germline V gene lookup returns CDR1 MDHEN and CDR2 SYDVKM.

This clonotype was seen repeatedly, ten times or more. The library was prepared for alpha chains; this beta chain is a stray read, so its frequency means little. The chain carries TRBV14 and TRBJ1-2; 10 nucleotides agree with TRBD1. V lost 6 bases to trimming and J lost 8 bases; unmatched junction nucleotides: 6. The germline V gene encodes CDR1 SGHDN and CDR2 FVKESK. This CDR3 has 13 residues. The CDR3 protein is CASSPGTGVGYTF. CDR3 nucleotide sequence: TGTGCCAGCAGTCCCGGGACAGGGGTCGGCTACACCTTC.

This clonotype was counted ten times or more. This beta chain is an off-target read within a library intended for alpha chains, so its frequency means little. This chain connects TRBV19 to TRBJ2-4, with 10 nucleotides matching TRBD1. In germline, CDR1 is LNHDA, CDR2 SQIVND (reference sequence). Trimming at V came to 7 bases and at J to 6 bases, leaving 6 bases not matched to a gene. The CDR3 sequence is 14 residues long. The CDR3 loop reads CASKDRGSGNIQYF. DNA of the CDR3: TGTGCCAGTAAGGACAGGGGGAGCGGAAACATTCAGTACTTC.

The table lists this clonotype with many counts. This beta chain is an off-target read within a library intended for alpha chains, so its frequency means little. This chain uses TRBV7-2 with TRBJ1-2, with a tentative D call TRBD1 (6 bases). V shed 1 base and J shed 2 bases, with 8 bases lying between them. Germline CDR1 and CDR2: SGHTA and FQGNSA. The CDR3 is made up of 14 amino acids. CDR3 coding DNA: TGTGCCAGCAGCTTAGGACAGGTGAACTATGGCTACACCTTC. Translating it yields CASSLGQVNYGYTF.

This clonotype showed up many times. The library was designed around alpha chains, so this beta chain is a stray read whose abundance carries little weight. Here the CDR3 DNA reads TGTGCCAGCCGGCCCGGAGGGGGGGAGCAGTACTTC. Translation: CASRPGGGEQYF. The chain combines TRBV2 with TRBJ2-7; D tentatively reads TRBD1 or TRBD2 (6 bases each). The CDR3 is made up of 12 amino acids. Germline assignment: CDR1 SNHLY and CDR2 FYNNEI. The germline V and J ends were trimmed by 8 bases and 7 bases, with 15 bases remaining between them.

This clonotype came up many times. Because the library targeted alpha chains, this beta chain is an off-target read whose size means little. The CDR3 region has the DNA TGCAGCGGTGGGACCCCTGAAGCTTTCTTT. Protein sequence: CSGGTPEAFF. V is TRBV29-1 and J is TRBJ1-1; perhaps TRBD1 as D (5 bases). The CDR3 has 10 residues. V lost 7 bases and J lost 6, with 9 bases in between. Germline assignment: CDR1 SQVTM and CDR2 ANQGSEA.